This TCR beta chain was recovered during a study of CD8 T cells in ankylosing spondylitis (dated 2017 in TCRdb). About the study as a whole: To find TCR variants linked to disease, the study profiled T cell receptor beta repertoires in ankylosing spondylitis patients and healthy donors. The whole study cohort included 85 to 120 healthy donors and under 30 ankylosing spondylitis patients. Peripheral blood samples were taken, and synovial fluid was additionally collected from ankylosing spondylitis patients.

Results and caveats for the whole study, not just this receptor: A TCR beta motif made up of seven or eight highly homologous amino acid variants appeared to be characteristic of blood from ankylosing spondylitis patients. The disease-linked clones were reported as significantly enriched in matched synovial fluid samples from ankylosing spondylitis patients. In peripheral blood, the disease-linked clones were found at relatively low frequencies and had a CD8+ phenotype. Some TCR beta motif variants had previously been reported in synovial fluid and blood of reactive arthritis patients, which suggested common disease-initiation mechanisms.

This clonotype was detected ten times or more. Its antigen specificity is not known. No base qualities exist here, and no much larger clone lies one base off it. Sequencing was carried out with an Illumina HiSeq 2500. TCR beta libraries were prepared by quantitative 5'-RACE with molecular barcodes. In the original analysis: A new computational method, built on a probabilistic model of VDJ rearrangement, was used to identify disease-linked TCR variants. Starting from the raw public reads, TCRdb applied fastp trimming at Q25, assembled clones with MiXCR and retained in-frame beta chains. Rows are combined by CDR3 protein, so each entry shows the most common genes and DNA. The V and J calls here are based on TCRdb, not the publication. For this sample the table gives around 540,000 distinct CDR3 sequences, of which over 9.5% were detected only once. Under 7.5% of the sample rests with the top ten. As encoded in the germline V gene, CDR1 is MGHRA while CDR2 is YSYEKL. The CDR3 runs 14 residues from the cysteine to the phenylalanine. CDR3 DNA only is kept here, 42 bases in frame from base 1. V is reduced by 7 bases and J by 0 bases, leaving a spacing of 11 bases between them.

This sequence uses TRBV4-1 and TRBJ2-3; perhaps TRBD1 is the D gene, with 6 bases matching. Sequencing used blood, either unsorted or a sorted T cell fraction (not recorded which). The sequence was collected from a male donor with ankylosing spondylitis. The CDR3 loop reads CASNQGRSTDTQYF. Read as DNA, the sequence is TGCGCCAGCAACCAGGGGCGGAGCACAGATACGCAGTATTTT.